These 30 T cell receptor beta chains originate from one sample sequenced in a study of T cell responses to AZD1222 COVID-19 vaccine listed by TCRdb under 2021. The time point tag for this specimen amounts to: baseline before first vaccination. The library was made by the immunoSEQ multiplex PCR assay. TCRdb retrieved this table from immuneACCESS and kept in-frame rearrangements only. Not all clones are present; in checked studies, unresolved V genes account for under half, and no reason is known for the remainder. The sample contains about 85,000 clones, 86% of them found a single time. 5.5% to 8% of the sample comes from the top ten. Material: peripheral blood, obtained on day 0 of AZD1222 vaccination. These receptors originate from an adult in good health.

This clone was counted a single time. This sequence joins TRBV7-2 and TRBJ1-3, with 11 bases matching TRBD1. J was trimmed by 3 bases and V by 5 bases; bases with no gene match: 6. CDR3 length: 16 amino acids. Germline CDR1 and CDR2: SGHTA and FQGNSA. In DNA form, the CDR3 reads TGTGCCAGCAGCACCGGACAGGGGGCTCTTGGAAACACCATATATTTT. Encoded protein: CASSTGQGALGNTIYF.

This chain joins TRBV5-1 and TRBJ2-5; no firm D call. Germline V gene data show CDR1 as SGHRS and CDR2 as YFSETQ. The V end was cut by 5 bases, the J end by 1 base, with 6 bases between. The CDR3 runs 12 residues. CDR3 DNA: TGCGCCAGCAGACCGTCCCAAGAGACCCAGTACTTC. It translates to CASRPSQETQYF.

The rearrangement uses TRBV28 and TRBJ1-5; 7 positions match TRBD1. Per germline, CDR1 MDHEN and CDR2 SYDVKM. This CDR3 region has 15 residues. J gave up 3 bases and V 4 bases, and 6 bases lay outside the gene matches. The DNA for the CDR3 is TGTGCCAGCAGTTCGACAGGGCAACCCAATCAGCCCCAGCATTTT. Translated, it gives CASSSTGQPNQPQHF.

The rearrangement joins TRBV7-9 to TRBJ1-4; TRBD1 might be the D (5 bases). Germline lookup yields CDR1 SEHNR and CDR2 FQNEAQ (reference sequence). Trimming removed 5 bases at V and 8 bases at J, with 12 bases between. The CDR3 totals 13 residues. The CDR3 DNA reads TGTGCCAGCAGCAGGGAGGGGCGGGAAAAACTGTTTTTT. Protein product: CASSREGREKLFF.

The chain is built from TRBV29-1 and TRBJ1-2; 7 bases map to TRBD1. V trimming: 6 bases; J trimming: 2 bases; junction bases outside the gene matches: 12. Germline V gene data show CDR1 as SQVTM and CDR2 as ANQGSEA. The CDR3 contains 15 residues. The CDR3 region has the DNA TGCAGCGTCCCAACCCAGGGGGTAGGGAACTATGGCTACACCTTC. This encodes CSVPTQGVGNYGYTF.

The chain links TRBV6-5 to TRBJ2-1, with unresolved D. The CDR3 is 13 residues long. Germline assignment: CDR1 MNHEY and CDR2 SVGAGI. V lost 8 bases and J 0 bases, leaving 8 bases between the germline ends. CDR3 nucleotide sequence: TGTGCCAGCGCGAAAAGCTCCTACAATGAGCAGTTCTTC. This codes for CASAKSSYNEQFF.

DNA for the CDR3: TGTGCCAGCAGACCCGGGTCGGAGAATTCACCCCTCCACTTT. Protein product: CASRPGSENSPLHF. The chain employs TRBV6-6 and TRBJ1-6, with no clear D. This CDR3 contains 14 residues. Trimming left V 6 bases short and J 7 bases short, with 13 bases between. CDR1 is MNHNY and CDR2 is SVGAGI in the germline V gene (reference sequence).

V usage is TRBV13 and J usage is TRBJ2-3; 9 bases are shared with TRBD2. CDR1 and CDR2 (germline): PRHDT, FYEKMQ (reference sequence). The CDR3 has 16 amino acids. Trimming at V came to 5 bases and at J to 2 bases, leaving 8 bases not matched to a gene. As DNA, the CDR3 is TGTGCCAGCAGCAAATCTAGCGGGGTCCTCACAGATACGCAGTATTTT. Translated, it gives CASSKSSGVLTDTQYF.

This clone has only a few counts. This rearrangement joins TRBV2 to TRBJ1-5, with TRBD1 matching 7 bases. Per germline, CDR1 SNHLY and CDR2 FYNNEI. Losses at the gene ends were 5 bases for V and 0 bases for J; bases not matched to a gene: 7. The CDR3 extends over 16 amino acids. The CDR3 reads CASSSRDSYSNQPQHF. CDR3 nucleotide sequence: TGTGCCAGCAGTTCCCGGGACAGTTATAGCAATCAGCCCCAGCATTTT.

This chain uses TRBV6-6 with TRBJ1-3, with 7 bases lining up with TRBD1. CDR3 size: 15 residues. With V trimmed by 5 bases and J by 0 bases, 4 bases remained unmatched. Germline assignment: CDR1 MNHNY and CDR2 SVGAGI (reference sequence). The CDR3 DNA reads as TGTGCCAGCAGTGCAGGGGGATTCTCTGGAAACACCATATATTTT. This codes for CASSAGGFSGNTIYF.

The chain uses TRBV7-2 and TRBJ1-3, with no clear D. CDR1 and CDR2 (germline): SGHTA, FQGNSA. V dropped 5 bases and J dropped 5 bases, with 10 bases sitting between them. The CDR3 totals 13 residues. The CDR3: CASSAEPRNTIYF. CDR3 bases: TGTGCCAGCAGCGCCGAACCCCGAAACACCATATATTTT.

CDR3 loop: CATSDEQGSEAFF. The CDR3 DNA sequence: TGTGCCACCAGTGACGAACAGGGGTCTGAAGCTTTCTTT. The V gene is TRBV24-1, the J gene TRBJ1-1, with 7 bases identical to TRBD1. V shed 4 bases and J 6 bases; nucleotides not matched to a gene: 4. Germline CDR1 and CDR2: KGHDR and SFDVKD. The CDR3 runs to 13 residues.

The chain uses TRBV24-1 and TRBJ2-6; 9 nucleotides match TRBD1. The J segment lost 2 bases and the V segment lost 4 bases, leaving 2 bases of the junction unmatched. Germline V CDR1 and CDR2: KGHDR, SFDVKD. The CDR3 is 16 amino acids. CDR3: CATSDRTGAGANVLTF. The CDR3 nucleotides read TGTGCCACCAGTGACCGGACAGGGGCTGGGGCCAACGTCCTGACTTTC.

The V and J genes are TRBV6-5 and TRBJ1-1; TRBD1 aligns across 7 bases. Unmatched junction bases numbered 8, after V lost 5 bases and J lost 5 bases. The germline gives CDR1 MNHEY, CDR2 SVGAGI. The CDR3 consists of 14 residues. This CDR3 reads CASSPLGGFTEAFF. CDR3 nucleotides: TGTGCCAGCAGTCCGTTAGGGGGCTTTACTGAAGCTTTCTTT.

This clone has only one observation. This chain links TRBV28 with TRBJ2-7, with TRBD2 matching over 10 bases. Germline V gives CDR1 MDHEN, CDR2 SYDVKM. The CDR3 runs 14 residues. The V gene end was trimmed by 11 bases and the J gene end by 1 base; junction bases not matched to a gene: 8. The CDR3 is CAARGLAESYEQYF. The CDR3 DNA follows: TGTGCCGCAAGAGGACTAGCGGAATCCTACGAGCAGTACTTC.

CDR3 in amino acids: CASSLYSTGETQYF. The CDR3 DNA reads TGTGCCAGCAGTTTATACTCTACGGGGGAGACCCAGTACTTC. The chain carries TRBV27 and TRBJ2-5; maybe TRBD2 (5 bases). The CDR3 totals 14 residues. The ends were cut back, 1 base at V and 5 bases at J, with 11 bases in the middle. In germline, CDR1 is MNHEY, CDR2 SMNVEV (reference sequence).

On this clone itself: Additional DNA sequences in this sample encode the identical CDR3. The chain employs TRBV28 and TRBJ1-5; 11 bases are shared with TRBD1. The CDR3 runs 14 residues. From germline, CDR1 is MDHEN and CDR2 SYDVKM. Losses at the gene ends were 6 bases for V and 6 bases for J; bases not matched to a gene: 4. The CDR3 sequence is CASRGQGGGQPQHF. DNA of the CDR3: TGTGCCAGCAGGGGACAGGGGGGAGGTCAGCCCCAGCATTTT.

The genes are TRBV6-5 and TRBJ2-4; D uncertain. The V gene lost 4 bases and the J gene lost 0 bases, with 10 bases spanning the gap. This CDR3 contains 15 residues. CDR1 and CDR2 from the germline V gene are MNHEY and SVGAGI. CDR3 region: CASSSPAEAKNIQYF. CDR3 DNA sequence: TGTGCCAGCAGTTCCCCCGCGGAAGCCAAAAACATTCAGTACTTC.

The chain couples TRBV15 to TRBJ1-4; 8 bases agree with TRBD1. CDR3 size: 14 residues. Germline V gene lookup returns CDR1 LNHNV and CDR2 YYDKDF (reference sequence). Trimming cost V 4 bases and J 8 bases; bases outside gene matches: 6. CDR3 sequence (DNA): TGTGCCACCAGCACCCTGGGACAGGCGGAAAAACTGTTTTTT. Translating gives CATSTLGQAEKLFF.

The count of this clone is one. The rearrangement uses TRBV7-6 and TRBJ1-1, with D maybe TRBD1 (6 bases). The CDR3 is made up of 16 amino acids. Germline-derived CDR1 and CDR2 are SGHVS and FNYEAQ. V was pared by 5 bases and J by 0 bases, with 16 bases between. CDR3: CASSPLLGGMNTEAFF. Here the CDR3 DNA reads TGTGCCAGCAGCCCGCTCTTGGGGGGCATGAACACTGAAGCTTTCTTT.

The chain carries TRBV9 and TRBJ1-1; weak D call: TRBD1 (6 bases). Germline V gene lookup returns CDR1 SGDLS and CDR2 YYNGEE. The CDR3 sequence is 14 residues long. With 1 base removed from V and 4 bases from J, the gap between germline ends came to 11 bases. CDR3 residues: CASSVQGMGTEAFF. The CDR3 DNA reads as TGTGCCAGCAGCGTACAGGGGATGGGCACTGAAGCTTTCTTT.

CDR3 bases: TGTGCCAGCAGGGATCGGGCCCCGAACACTGAAGCTTTCTTT. Its translation: CASRDRAPNTEAFF. The chain combines TRBV6-5 with TRBJ1-1, with D uncertain. V lost 6 bases and J lost 1, with 12 bases in between. Germline-derived CDR1 and CDR2 are MNHEY and SVGAGI. The CDR3 is 14 residues long.

This sequence joins TRBV18 and TRBJ1-4, with 7 bases fitting TRBD1. Germline values: CDR1 KGHSH, CDR2 LQKENI. V gave up 4 bases and J gave up 7 bases; unmatched junction bases: 12. The CDR3 loop spans 16 amino acids. The CDR3 loop is CASSLAQGKLPEKLFF. Written as DNA, the CDR3 is TGTGCCAGCTCACTAGCACAGGGGAAGCTACCTGAAAAACTGTTTTTT.

This clone turned up a few times. This rearrangement joins TRBV28 to TRBJ2-7; D gene unclear. Germline V gene lookup returns CDR1 MDHEN and CDR2 SYDVKM. V was shortened by 2 bases and J by 2 bases, with 10 bases between the two germline ends. The CDR3 runs 14 residues. CDR3 bases: TGTGCCAGCAGTTTAATGGTGCGGCCCTACGAGCAGTACTTC. As protein: CASSLMVRPYEQYF.

This chain joins TRBV6-5 and TRBJ2-5, with 9 bases identical to TRBD2. The CDR3 loop spans 15 amino acids. From germline, CDR1 is MNHEY and CDR2 SVGAGI. The ends lost 2 bases at V and 5 bases at J; junction bases unmatched: 6. CDR3 loop: CASSYKLAGDETQYF. The CDR3 region has the DNA TGTGCCAGCAGTTACAAGTTAGCGGGAGATGAGACCCAGTACTTC.

The chain joins TRBV19 to TRBJ1-1; D unresolved. This CDR3 spans 14 amino acids. CDR1 is LNHDA, CDR2 SQIVND, per germline (reference sequence). V lost 6 bases to trimming and J lost 5 bases, with 16 bases between them. This CDR3 is CASSPGWWRTEAFF. DNA of the CDR3: TGTGCCAGTAGCCCCGGGTGGTGGAGGACTGAAGCTTTCTTT.

V gene TRBV19 combines with J gene TRBJ2-2; D call uncertain. V was trimmed by 4 bases and J by 1 base, leaving 10 bases between them. In germline, CDR1 is LNHDA, CDR2 SQIVND (reference sequence). The CDR3 runs 15 residues. CDR3 sequence reads: CASSKSQLNTGELFF. Here the CDR3 DNA reads TGTGCCAGTAGTAAATCTCAGTTGAACACCGGGGAGCTGTTTTTT.

The rearrangement links TRBV3-1 (or the pseudogene TRBV3-2) to TRBJ1-5; D remains ambiguous. This CDR3 is built from 12 residues. V gave up 4 bases and J gave up 3 bases, with 4 bases separating them. The germline V gene has CDR1 LGHDT and CDR2 YNNKEL (reference sequence). CDR3 DNA sequence: TGTGCCAGCAGCCTGCACAATCAGCCCCAGCATTTT. This gives the protein CASSLHNQPQHF.

CDR3 protein: CASRLNYEQYF. CDR3 sequence (DNA): TGTGCCAGCAGACTTAACTACGAGCAGTACTTC. The rearrangement joins TRBV2 to TRBJ2-7; D unclear. CDR1 is SNHLY, CDR2 FYNNEI, per germline. V was clipped by 6 bases and J by 3 bases, with 6 bases between them. The CDR3 spans 11 residues.

In regard to this clone: Other DNA sequences in the sample encode the same CDR3. This chain connects TRBV6-5 to TRBJ1-1, with 8 bases aligning to TRBD1. J lost 2 bases, V lost 5 bases, and 7 bases had no gene match. There are 15 residues in the CDR3. CDR1 and CDR2 from the germline V gene are MNHEY and SVGAGI. Written as DNA, the CDR3 is TGTGCCAGCAGTAGCCCTACAGGGGGTAACACTGAAGCTTTCTTT. Amino acid sequence: CASSSPTGGNTEAFF.